These 8 T cell receptor beta chains were all obtained from the same sample, sequenced in a study of technical replicates of blood from a few donors. The data were produced by immunoSEQ multiplex PCR, yet TCRdb's version contains in-frame clones alone and is incomplete. The profile shows about 71,000 clones, approximately 97% of them singletons. The sequenced sample was T cells isolated from PBMCs. These receptors all come from a human donor in good health.

This chain connects TRBV28 to TRBJ2-7, with D perhaps matching TRBD1 (6 bases). Germline CDR1 reads MDHEN; CDR2 reads SYDVKM. V lost 5 bases, J lost 4 bases, and 12 bases lay in between. The CDR3 covers 13 residues. Here the CDR3 reads CASSQEQGYEQYF. CDR3 coding DNA: TGTGCCAGCAGTCAGGAACAGGGTTACGAGCAGTACTTC.

V is TRBV28 and J is TRBJ1-2; 8 bases fit TRBD1. The junction had 5 bases not matched to a gene; V was cut back by 8 bases and J by 3 bases. Germline CDR1 reads MDHEN; CDR2 reads SYDVKM. The CDR3 runs 13 residues. DNA of the CDR3: TGTGCCAGCCAACAGGGGGTCCACTATGGCTACACCTTC. This translates into CASQQGVHYGYTF.

The genes are TRBV19 and TRBJ1-1; 7 nucleotides align to TRBD1. Unmatched junction bases numbered 13, after V lost 3 bases and J lost 3 bases. CDR1 is LNHDA and CDR2 is SQIVND in the germline V gene (reference sequence). The CDR3 is 17 residues long. Written as DNA, the CDR3 is TGTGCCAGTAGTATTATGACAGGGAGACCTAGAGACACTGAAGCTTTCTTT. As protein: CASSIMTGRPRDTEAFF.

The V call is TRBV4-1, the J call TRBJ2-3, with TRBD1 matching 7 bases. Germline V gene sequence: CDR1 MGHRA, CDR2 YSYEKL. V was clipped by 3 bases and J by 5 bases; unmatched bases: 8. The CDR3 consists of 15 residues. DNA of the CDR3: TGCGCCAGCAGCCACACAAGAGCAGGGGGAGATACGCAGTATTTT. It translates to CASSHTRAGGDTQYF.

The rearrangement links TRBV19 to TRBJ2-2; no clear D gene. Germline loops: CDR1 LNHDA, CDR2 SQIVND (reference sequence). The CDR3 runs to 15 residues. V lost 4 bases and J 0 bases, leaving 9 bases between the germline ends. The CDR3 DNA reads TGTGCCAGTAGTAGAGAACACGCGAACACCGGGGAGCTGTTTTTT. Amino acids: CASSREHANTGELFF.

This clone has only one observation. This rearrangement joins TRBV4-2 to TRBJ1-1; 9 nucleotides agree with TRBD1. CDR1 and CDR2 (germline): LGHNA, YNFKEQ. The CDR3 totals 16 residues. J gave up 0 bases and V 3 bases, and 5 bases lay outside the gene matches. The CDR3 DNA is TGTGCCAGCAGCCACGTAGGACAGGGGTTGAACACTGAAGCTTTCTTT. This encodes CASSHVGQGLNTEAFF.

The chain employs TRBV6-5 and TRBJ2-7, with 13 bases fitting TRBD2. V dropped 5 bases and J dropped 5; count of bases not matched to a gene: 3. Germline V gene data show CDR1 as MNHEY and CDR2 as SVGAGI. The CDR3 covers 14 residues. The CDR3 is CASSKLAGGDEQYF. DNA for the CDR3: TGTGCCAGCAGTAAACTAGCGGGAGGGGACGAGCAGTACTTC.

The chain carries TRBV6-6 and TRBJ2-5; D is possibly TRBD2 (5 bases). Germline V gene lookup returns CDR1 MNHNY and CDR2 SVGAGI (reference sequence). This CDR3 has 16 amino acids. Deletions cut 2 bases from V and 4 bases from J, with 17 bases between. This chain's CDR3 is CASSYTSDRRGETQYF. The CDR3 region has the DNA TGTGCCAGCAGTTACACCTCCGACCGTCGGGGAGAGACCCAGTACTTC.